This is a list of T cell receptor beta chains from one sample in a study of cytomegalovirus exposure and HLA in healthy donors. TCRdb keeps only in-frame clones here, not all; method: immunoSEQ multiplex PCR. This table has about 160,000 clones, around 72% appearing once. Sequencing used PBMCs. Source of these receptors: a woman aged 40-49 years in good health and CMV-seropositive. Each CDR3 is given without its conserved first and last residue. The D gene is left open where the match is weak.

V gene,D gene,J gene,CDR3 protein
TRBV5-1,NA,TRBJ1-6,ASSLGEYSPLH
TRBV2,NA,TRBJ1-4,ASITAAGGEKLF
TRBV4-2,NA,TRBJ1-2,ASSQAVSGNYGYT
TRBV10-2,TRBD2,TRBJ2-2,ASSPASGGAGELF
TRBV19,TRBD1,TRBJ2-7,ASRKGQGAYEQY
TRBV27,TRBD1,TRBJ2-2,ASRLWTGGMAGELF
TRBV6-5,TRBD2,TRBJ2-5,ASSLSGGKQETQY
TRBV14,TRBD2,TRBJ2-7,ASSLPIGTSPPYEQY
TRBV30,TRBD1,TRBJ1-1,AWSPSQGVGTEAF
TRBV27,NA,TRBJ1-6,ASASVGANSPLH
TRBV4-3,TRBD1,TRBJ1-2,ASSQGTGGAYGYT
TRBV7-9,NA,TRBJ1-2,ASSLDGEGIGYT
TRBV6-6,TRBD1,TRBJ1-1,ASSPNRGMNTEAF
TRBV6-5,NA,TRBJ2-6,ASSLSGTGANVLT
TRBV5-1,TRBD1,TRBJ1-1,ASSLQGTNTEAF
TRBV19,TRBD1,TRBJ1-2,ASSTATGGGGYT
TRBV19,TRBD1,TRBJ1-5,ASWDRLINQPQH
TRBV21-1,NA,TRBJ1-6,ASSYESSYNSPLH
TRBV28,NA,TRBJ2-2,AIQGVGELF
TRBV5-6,NA,TRBJ2-5,ASSYGQQETQY
TRBV6-6,NA,TRBJ1-1,ASSPDRLNTEAF
TRBV25-1,TRBD1,TRBJ1-1,ASSDRGPEAF
TRBV29-1,TRBD1,TRBJ2-2,SVIQGTGELF
TRBV28,NA,TRBJ1-1,ASSHLGTGPEAF
TRBV6-1,TRBD1,TRBJ1-2,ASSEVGTELYGYT
TRBV7-9,NA,TRBJ2-7,ASSGTGTHSYEQY
TRBV5-1,NA,TRBJ2-6,ASSRQSQSSGANVLT
TRBV7-6,NA,TRBJ1-1,ASSRPQGRSYMNTEAF
TRBV6-4,TRBD2,TRBJ2-3,ASSDLAGGGDTQY
TRBV30,NA,TRBJ2-3,AWSVGRQASTDTQY
TRBV9,NA,TRBJ2-5,ASSVARGETQY
TRBV5-4,NA,TRBJ1-2,ASSLGAGLDYGYT
TRBV7-3,TRBD1,TRBJ2-1,ASSIDRGHNEQF
TRBV13,TRBD2,TRBJ2-5,ASSLYPSGGKETQY
TRBV5-6,TRBD1,TRBJ1-6,ASSRQGRSPLH
TRBV19,TRBD1,TRBJ1-2,ASSTRTGRRGYT
TRBV6-1,TRBD1,NA,ASSEGGQYYEQY
TRBV6-5,NA,TRBJ1-2,ASTPSGENYGYT
TRBV5-4,NA,TRBJ2-1,ASSRRVDEQF
TRBV6-1,NA,NA,ASKGGGTRLYEQY
TRBV30,TRBD1,NA,AWTGGFYEQY
TRBV5-1,TRBD1,TRBJ2-7,ASSLSTGAYEQY
TRBV27,NA,TRBJ1-2,ASSLGQGLLGGYT
TRBV5-1,TRBD2,TRBJ2-3,ASSTAGDRTDTQY
TRBV28,NA,TRBJ2-7,ASSLSWNREPEQY
TRBV7-6,TRBD2,TRBJ2-1,ASSLTGGTNNEQF
TRBV5-1,TRBD1,TRBJ1-1,ASSWRDSYTEAF
TRBV29-1,NA,TRBJ2-5,SVGGGNQETQY
TRBV10-3,NA,TRBJ1-1,AISDDNIKRAF
TRBV5-4,NA,TRBJ1-1,ASSHQNRNTEAF
TRBV28,TRBD1,TRBJ1-2,ASSFTRDRKNYGYT
TRBV23-1,TRBD1,TRBJ1-4,ASSPATGDRMQGEKLF
TRBV27,NA,TRBJ2-1,ASSSTPLDYNEQF